Listed here are 7 T cell receptor beta chains from one sample, sequenced in a study of T cell clonality in common variable immunodeficiency. Broader study findings: Reportedly, TCR beta sequences from common variable immunodeficiency showed fewer deletions and N-nucleotide insertions.

This table comes from immunoSEQ multiplex PCR, and its TCRdb copy is limited to in-frame clones, with some not included. Singletons are absent from the sample, which has tens of thousands of clones. No antigen has been identified for these receptors. Specimen: peripheral blood mononuclear cells. Source of these receptors: a human donor with common variable immunodeficiency.

This clone was picked up a small number of times. The CDR3 end falls 3 residues outside the read, so it is completed with the germline J gene. This chain links TRBV2 with TRBJ2-1, with unresolved D. The CDR3 totals 11 residues. Germline V gene lookup returns CDR1 SNHLY and CDR2 FYNNEI. V was pared by 4 bases and J by 6 bases, with 4 bases between. This CDR3 reads CASSAFNEQFF. The part of the CDR3 DNA that was read is TGTGCCAGCAGTGCCTTCAATGAG. Full variable domain (remainder filled in from reference TRBV2 and TRBJ2-1): EPEVTQTPSHQVTQMGQEVILRCVPISNHLYFYWYRQILGQKVEFLVSFYNNEISEKSEIFDDQFSVERPDGSNFTLKIRSTKLEDSAMYFCASSAFNEQFFGPGTRLTVL.

This clone was counted many times. The read ends 3 residues early relative to the CDR3; the germline J gene fills the gap. This rearrangement joins TRBV7-9 to TRBJ1-4, with D perhaps matching TRBD1 (6 bases). From germline, CDR1 is SEHNR and CDR2 FQNEAQ (reference sequence). The V gene lost 1 base and the J gene lost 4 bases, with 10 bases spanning the gap. The length of the CDR3 is 15 residues. Partial CDR3 DNA: TGTGCCAGCAGCTTAGTAGGCAGGGGTAATGAAAAA. Residues: CASSLVGRGNEK. The entire CDR3 sequence reads CASSLVGRGNEKLFF.

In its sample, this clone was seen a few times. The CDR3 extends 3 residues past the end of the read, so its final part is completed from the germline J gene. This rearrangement joins TRBV7-8 to TRBJ2-3; possibly TRBD1 for D (6 bases). V lost 5 bases and J 6 bases, leaving 21 bases between the germline ends. The CDR3 spans 16 residues. The germline CDR1 and CDR2 sequences are SGHVS and FQNEAQ. The CDR3 sequence: CASSLVQGFRVDTQYF. Partial CDR3 DNA: TGTGCCAGCAGCCTAGTACAGGGATTTCGCGTGGATACG. Variable domain in full (rest from reference TRBV7-8 and TRBJ2-3): GAGVSQSPRYKVAKRGQDVALRCDPISGHVSLFWYQQALGQGPEFLTYFQNEAQLDKSGLPSDRFFAERPEGSVSTLKIQRTQQEDSAVYLCASSLVQGFRVDTQYFGPGTRLTVL.

This clone was detected ten times or more. The read comes to an end 3 residues before the CDR3 does, leaving the germline J gene to fill in the end. The J gene is TRBJ2-7, the V gene TRBV20-1; 10 bases agree with TRBD2. Germline assignment: CDR1 DFQATT and CDR2 SNEGSKA (reference sequence). The CDR3 loop spans 15 amino acids. The junction had 7 bases not matched to a gene; V was cut back by 0 bases and J by 5 bases. CDR3 sequence: CSARDMSSGRNEQYF. The sequenced CDR3 bases are TGCAGTGCTAGAGATATGTCTAGCGGGAGAAACGAG.

This clone appeared a few times. The read is 3 residues too short to cover the CDR3 end, so that end is filled in from the germline J gene. The chain has TRBV2 and TRBJ1-6; D remains ambiguous. The V end was cut by 10 bases, the J end by 5 bases, with 15 bases between. Germline assignment: CDR1 SNHLY and CDR2 FYNNEI. The CDR3 is 14 amino acids. The DNA read from the CDR3 is TGTGCCACTAAGGGTAACGGTAATAATTCACCC. It is translated as CATKGNGNNSP. Given in full, the CDR3 is CATKGNGNNSPLHF.

In this sample, this clone turned up a few times. The read ends 3 residues early relative to the CDR3; the germline J gene fills the gap. The rearrangement joins TRBV7-3 to TRBJ1-2, with TRBD1 matching over 11 bases. CDR1 and CDR2 from the germline V gene are SGHTA and FQGTGA. V lost 5 bases, J lost 7 bases, and 12 bases stayed unmatched. This CDR3 has 16 residues. This CDR3 reads CASSVSPGQGVAGYTF. CDR3 DNA (partial): TGTGCCAGCAGCGTTAGCCCGGGACAGGGGGTCGCTGGC.

With regard to this clone: Sequencing ends 3 residues short of the CDR3 end; the germline J gene provides the rest. J is TRBJ2-7 and V is TRBV5-6; possible D gene TRBD2, 5 bases. The germline gives CDR1 SGHDT, CDR2 YYEEEE. The CDR3 is made up of 12 amino acids. Trimming cost V 4 bases and J 6 bases, with 11 bases left between them. Incomplete CDR3 DNA: TGTGCCAGCAGCCCGGGGAAAGGCGAG. The encoded protein is CASSPGKGE. The complete CDR3 protein is CASSPGKGEQYF. The whole variable domain, remainder taken from reference TRBV5-6 and TRBJ2-7, is DAGVTQSPTHLIKTRGQQVTLRCSPKSGHDTVSWYQQALGQGPQFIFQYYEEEERQRGNFPDRFSGHQFPNYSSELNVNALLLGDSALYLCASSPGKGEQYFGPGTRLTVT.